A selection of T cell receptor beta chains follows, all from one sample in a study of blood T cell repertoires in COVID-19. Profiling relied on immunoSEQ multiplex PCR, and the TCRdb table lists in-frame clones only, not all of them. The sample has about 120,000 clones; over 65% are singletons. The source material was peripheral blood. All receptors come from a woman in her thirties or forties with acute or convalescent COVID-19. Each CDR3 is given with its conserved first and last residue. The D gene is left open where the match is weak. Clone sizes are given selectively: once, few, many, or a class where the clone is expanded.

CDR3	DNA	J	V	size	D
CASSVLAGGETQYF	TGTGCCAGCAGTGTTCTAGCGGGGGGGGAGACCCAGTACTTC	TRBJ2-5	TRBV2	NA	TRBD2
CATSRVRSAEQYF	TGTGCCACCAGCAGAGTTCGGAGCGCCGAGCAGTACTTC	TRBJ2-7	TRBV15	NA	NA
CATSAERNTDTQYF	TGTGCCACCAGTGCGGAGCGGAACACAGATACGCAGTATTTT	TRBJ2-3	TRBV24-1	NA	NA
CAIRAGGSYNEQFF	TGTGCCATCAGGGCGGGGGGGAGCTACAATGAGCAGTTCTTC	TRBJ2-1	TRBV10-3	NA	TRBD2
CASSWESPGQNEQYF	TGTGCCAGCAGCTGGGAATCCCCGGGACAGAACGAGCAGTACTTC	TRBJ2-7	TRBV5-6	NA	TRBD1
CASTVNTEAFF	TGTGCCAGCACAGTAAACACTGAAGCTTTCTTT	TRBJ1-1	TRBV2	NA	NA
CASSSTGDYGYTF	TGTGCCAGCAGTTCCACAGGGGACTATGGCTACACCTTC	TRBJ1-2	TRBV6-2/TRBV6-3	NA	TRBD1
CASSLGVRVYGYTF	TGTGCCAGCAGCTTGGGTGTCAGGGTTTATGGCTACACCTTC	TRBJ1-2	TRBV5-8	once	NA
CASSPDRGRGYTF	TGTGCCAGTAGCCCGGACAGGGGGCGAGGCTACACCTTC	TRBJ1-2	TRBV19	NA	TRBD1
CASRLQGAQKAFF	TGTGCCAGCAGGTTACAGGGGGCGCAGAAAGCTTTCTTT	TRBJ1-1	TRBV2	NA	TRBD1
CASSPSGQTYEQYF	TGTGCCAGCAGTCCGTCGGGACAGACCTACGAGCAGTACTTC	TRBJ2-7	TRBV6-6	NA	TRBD1
CARIEDRAGEKLFF	TGCGCCAGAATAGAGGACAGGGCGGGTGAAAAACTGTTTTTT	TRBJ1-4	TRBV23-1	NA	TRBD1
CASSLQRSQGARAQETQYF	TGTGCCAGCAGCTTGCAAAGGAGTCAGGGGGCGAGGGCCCAAGAGACCCAGTACTTC	TRBJ2-5	TRBV5-6	NA	TRBD1
CASSEYRGTNYEQYF	TGTGCCAGCAGCGAATATCGGGGAACGAACTACGAGCAGTACTTC	TRBJ2-7	TRBV14	NA	NA
CASSIPTGGKTEAFF	TGTGCCAGTAGTATTCCCACAGGTGGGAAGACTGAAGCTTTCTTT	TRBJ1-1	TRBV19	NA	NA
CASTKPNANTGELFF	TGTGCCAGCACCAAACCTAACGCGAACACCGGGGAGCTGTTTTTT	TRBJ2-2	TRBV5-8	NA	NA
CATSSEQPTIQYF	TGTGCCACCAGCAGCGAACAACCAACCATTCAGTACTTC	TRBJ2-4	TRBV15	NA	NA
CASSYRGVTYEQYF	TGTGCCAGCAGTTACCGGGGGGTAACCTACGAGCAGTACTTC	TRBJ2-7	TRBV6-5	once	TRBD2